The T cell receptor (beta chain) described here comes from a study of identical twins. The length of the CDR3 is 15 residues. The V gene lost 6 bases and the J gene lost 2 bases, with 17 bases spanning the gap. CDR1 and CDR2 (germline): ENHRY, SYGVKD. Template switching added a universal primer binding site, and final cDNA carried unique molecular identifiers. TCRdb passed the 5' RACE reads through MiXCR, listing each CDR3 protein once. In the table there are roughly 470,000 distinct CDR3 sequences, 14% of which are singletons. The same specimen was also included in a second study, on yellow fever vaccine responses in identical twins. That study reports: A vaccine T cell response that seemed partly convergent and partly personalized was reported in twins.

The clonotype comes from a woman between 18 and 29 years old in good health. The sample consisted of CD4+ T cells sorted from blood. V usage is TRBV10-3 and J usage is TRBJ2-7, with D tentatively TRBD1 (6 bases). In nucleotides, the CDR3 is TGTGCCATCAGCCAGACAGGTTCGGGCCCCTACGAGCAGTACTTC. This gives the protein CAISQTGSGPYEQYF.